The rows below give T cell receptor beta chains drawn from one sample of a study of blood T cell repertoires in COVID-19. Assay: immunoSEQ multiplex PCR; the TCRdb copy retains only in-frame clones and omits some. Of about 70,000 clones in the sample, more than 70% are singletons; the top ten hold roughly 6.3%. Sequencing was performed on peripheral blood. All receptors come from an older woman with acute or convalescent COVID-19. Each CDR3 is given with its conserved first and last residue. The D gene is left open where the match is weak. The size field is filled for only some rows; it gives once, few, many or a size class.

J,D,length,V,size,CDR3,DNA
TRBJ2-2,TRBD1,16,TRBV4-3,few,CASSQLQGAGTGELFF,TGCGCCAGCAGCCAGCTACAGGGGGCGGGAACCGGGGAGCTGTTTTTT
TRBJ1-2,TRBD1,15,TRBV19,NA,CASQLTGTGVYGYTF,TGTGCCAGTCAACTAACCGGGACAGGGGTCTATGGCTACACCTTC
TRBJ2-7,NA,15,TRBV4-2,NA,CASSQDGRKTYEQYF,TGTGCCAGCAGCCAAGATGGCAGGAAGACCTACGAGCAGTACTTC
TRBJ2-7,TRBD2,17,TRBV27,few,CASSSRTSGGTPYEQYF,TGTGCCAGCAGTTCCCGGACTAGCGGGGGAACTCCCTACGAGCAGTACTTC
TRBJ2-3,NA,11,TRBV14,NA,CASSPGVTQYF,TGTGCCAGCAGCCCCGGAGTTACGCAGTATTTT
TRBJ2-7,NA,14,TRBV4-3,NA,CASSQELGNYEQYF,TGCGCCAGCAGCCAAGAACTAGGCAACTACGAGCAGTACTTC
TRBJ1-5,TRBD1,12,TRBV12-3/TRBV12-4,NA,CASRESRGRQHF,TGTGCCAGCAGAGAATCAAGGGGGCGTCAGCATTTT
TRBJ1-6,NA,14,TRBV5-5,few,CASSLLGTNSPLHF,TGTGCCAGCAGCTTGCTAGGAACAAATTCACCCCTCCACTTT
TRBJ1-1,NA,16,TRBV19,NA,CASSIGTRREVTEAFF,TGTGCCAGTAGTATTGGAACGCGCAGGGAAGTTACTGAAGCTTTCTTT
TRBJ1-2,NA,15,TRBV2,NA,CASSDLSTGDYGYTF,TGTGCCAGCAGTGATCTCTCGACAGGCGACTATGGCTACACCTTC
TRBJ2-3,TRBD2,15,TRBV2,few,CASSEQRGGADTQYF,TGTGCCAGCAGTGAACAGCGGGGGGGCGCAGATACGCAGTATTTT
TRBJ2-3,TRBD2,16,TRBV10-3,NA,CAIRIDRGGVPDTQYF,TGTGCCATCAGGATCGATCGGGGGGGCGTCCCAGATACGCAGTATTTT
TRBJ2-5,NA,11,TRBV5-1,NA,CASSLQETQYF,TGCGCCAGCAGCCTACAAGAGACCCAGTACTTC
TRBJ2-1,NA,12,TRBV7-2,many,CASSLAVDEQFF,TGTGCCAGCAGCTTAGCCGTAGATGAGCAGTTCTTC
TRBJ1-2,TRBD1,15,TRBV7-2,NA,CASSLGTGQHYGYTF,TGTGCCAGCAGCTTAGGAACGGGACAGCACTATGGCTACACCTTC
TRBJ1-1,NA,13,TRBV5-4,NA,CASSFGPNTEAFF,TGTGCCAGCAGCTTTGGCCCGAACACTGAAGCTTTCTTT
TRBJ2-7,TRBD1,14,TRBV9,NA,CASSVLDRSYEQYF,TGTGCCAGCAGCGTATTGGACAGGTCCTACGAGCAGTACTTC
TRBJ2-3,NA,14,TRBV7-3,NA,CASSPYRESDTQYF,TGTGCCAGCAGCCCATACAGGGAGTCAGATACGCAGTATTTT
TRBJ1-2,TRBD1,15,TRBV19,NA,CATTPTGGTIYGYTF,TGTGCCACAACCCCCACAGGGGGAACCATCTATGGCTACACCTTC
TRBJ2-1,TRBD1,16,TRBV4-1,NA,CASSHFTGDRYNEQFF,TGCGCCAGCAGCCACTTCACAGGGGATCGGTACAATGAGCAGTTCTTC
TRBJ2-2,NA,13,TRBV10-3,NA,CALGTLGTGELFF,TGTGCCTTGGGGACTTTGGGGACCGGGGAGCTGTTTTTT
TRBJ2-5,TRBD2,15,TRBV19,NA,CASSLGGGDGETQYF,TGTGCCAGTAGTTTGGGCGGGGGGGACGGAGAGACCCAGTACTTC
TRBJ2-3,NA,15,TRBV29-1,NA,CSVDGLGLTTDTQYF,TGCAGCGTTGACGGGCTGGGGCTAACCACAGATACGCAGTATTTT
TRBJ1-2,TRBD1,16,TRBV5-4,NA,CASSLPRGQGEYGYTF,TGTGCCAGCAGCTTGCCCAGGGGACAGGGGGAGTATGGCTACACCTTC
TRBJ2-3,TRBD2,18,TRBV24-1,NA,CATSDPRAGGSLTDTQYF,TGTGCCACCAGTGATCCCCGAGCGGGGGGAAGTCTCACAGATACGCAGTATTTT
TRBJ2-5,NA,16,TRBV3-1/TRBV3-2,NA,CASSQDPWTREETQYF,TGTGCCAGCAGCCAAGACCCTTGGACTCGAGAAGAGACCCAGTACTTC
TRBJ1-1,TRBD1,18,TRBV11-3,NA,CASSYWGDRGTRNTEAFF,TGTGCCAGCAGTTACTGGGGGGACAGGGGCACCAGGAACACTGAAGCTTTCTTT
TRBJ1-1,NA,14,TRBV18,NA,CASSRAGVNTEAFF,TGTGCCAGCTCCCGGGCGGGAGTGAACACTGAAGCTTTCTTT
TRBJ2-1,TRBD2,15,TRBV4-2,NA,CASSPASGGVNEQFF,TGTGCCAGCAGCCCTGCGAGCGGGGGAGTCAATGAGCAGTTCTTC
TRBJ2-5,TRBD1,13,TRBV29-1,NA,CSAGQGPQETQYF,TGCAGCGCAGGACAGGGACCTCAAGAGACCCAGTACTTC
TRBJ1-6,NA,14,TRBV15,NA,CATSRDLYNSPLHF,TGTGCCACCAGCAGAGACCTCTATAATTCACCCCTCCACTTT
TRBJ2-5,TRBD2,16,TRBV29-1,NA,CSVGEGTSGPTGTQYF,TGCAGCGTTGGGGAGGGGACTAGCGGGCCCACGGGGACCCAGTACTTC
TRBJ2-1,TRBD1,15,TRBV7-3,NA,CASSPQGDSYNEQFF,TGTGCCAGCAGCCCCCAGGGGGACTCCTACAATGAGCAGTTCTTC
TRBJ2-1,TRBD2,17,TRBV6-1,once,CASSAPSAAGVYNEQFF,TGTGCCAGCAGTGCCCCTAGTGCGGCGGGGGTCTACAATGAGCAGTTCTTC
TRBJ1-1,NA,14,TRBV4-2,NA,CASSPSHTNTEAFF,TGTGCCAGCAGCCCTTCTCACACGAACACTGAAGCTTTCTTT
TRBJ1-1,TRBD1,14,TRBV9,NA,CASSKADRAAEAFF,TGTGCCAGCAGCAAAGCGGACAGGGCCGCTGAAGCTTTCTTT
TRBJ2-7,TRBD1,16,TRBV7-2,NA,CASSWLGQGIPSEQYF,TGTGCCAGCAGCTGGCTCGGACAGGGTATCCCTAGCGAGCAGTACTTC
TRBJ2-7,TRBD1,15,TRBV9,once,CASSETGTGTYEQYF,TGTGCCAGCAGCGAAACCGGGACAGGCACCTACGAGCAGTACTTC
TRBJ2-7,NA,17,TRBV18,NA,CASSPRNPGDSSYEQYF,TGTGCCAGCTCACCCAGAAACCCGGGGGACAGCTCCTACGAGCAGTACTTC
TRBJ2-1,TRBD2,17,TRBV9,NA,CASQRSGTGGPSREQFF,TGTGCCAGCCAGAGGAGCGGGACGGGGGGGCCCTCCCGTGAGCAGTTCTTC
TRBJ2-3,NA,13,TRBV30,NA,CAIPGHHTDTQYF,TGTGCGATCCCCGGACACCACACAGATACGCAGTATTTT
TRBJ2-7,TRBD1,14,TRBV29-1,NA,CSVVTGQGLYEQYF,TGCAGCGTTGTTACGGGACAGGGACTCTACGAGCAGTACTTC
TRBJ1-6,TRBD1,15,TRBV7-2,NA,CASSSRQGDNSPLHF,TGTGCCAGCAGCTCTAGACAGGGCGATAATTCACCCCTCCACTTT
TRBJ2-7,TRBD1,16,TRBV3-1/TRBV3-2,NA,CASSQQPGQGAYEQYF,TGTGCCAGCAGCCAGCAACCGGGACAGGGGGCCTACGAGCAGTACTTC
TRBJ1-5,NA,16,TRBV19,NA,CASSMIGEGKDQPQHF,TGTGCCAGTAGTATGATAGGGGAGGGGAAGGATCAGCCCCAGCATTTT
TRBJ1-6,NA,15,TRBV6-5,NA,CASSYRGGWDSPLHF,TGTGCCAGCAGTTACCGAGGGGGTTGGGATTCACCCCTCCACTTT
TRBJ2-7,NA,15,TRBV7-8,NA,CASSSPSRGGYEQYF,TGTGCCAGCAGCTCCCCCTCGAGGGGGGGGTACGAGCAGTACTTC
TRBJ1-2,NA,15,TRBV13,NA,CASSFPRGGVDGYTF,TGTGCCAGCAGCTTCCCGCGAGGGGGAGTCGATGGCTACACCTTC
TRBJ1-5,TRBD1,17,TRBV7-9,NA,CASSLGGGTGAVQPQHF,TGTGCCAGCAGCTTAGGGGGTGGGACAGGGGCGGTTCAGCCCCAGCATTTT
TRBJ2-3,NA,15,TRBV7-8,NA,CASSPRPGDTDTQYF,TGTGCCAGCAGCCCCCGCCCCGGGGACACAGATACGCAGTATTTT
TRBJ2-4,NA,15,TRBV27,NA,CASKLGGAYKNIQYF,TGTGCCAGCAAGCTTGGCGGGGCCTACAAAAACATTCAGTACTTC